This T cell receptor beta chain was sequenced for a study of T cells in Graves' hyperthyroidism and ophthalmopathy. Lactation, pregnancy, other autoimmune disease or uncontrolled infection excluded patients. There are 16 residues in the CDR3. Germline CDR1 SNHLY, CDR2 FYNNEI. V was pared by 4 bases and J by 4 bases, with 9 bases of the junction left unmatched. The source material, RNA transcripts, was used to amplify TCR beta CDR3 regions. Researchers ran a first-round RT-PCR on the TCR CDR3 using the HTBI primer set. TCRdb reanalysed the multiplex PCR reads using MiXCR and keeps one entry per CDR3 protein. The sample comprises a few hundred thousand distinct CDR3 sequences, roughly 25% of which are singletons, and 73% rests with the top ten. This clonotype was counted a few times. The antigen is not known. General study results and limits: Most clonotypes expanded in the thyroid (above 0.001) were also present in blood. The model forecast ophthalmopathy, anticipating it by a median around 6.9 months before onset.

V and J are TRBV2 and TRBJ2-5; TRBD2 aligns across 10 bases. This clonotype was obtained from a man aged 45-65 years with Graves' hyperthyroidism. Sequenced: blood. In DNA, the CDR3 is TGTGCCAGCAGTGGGGTCCTAGCGGGAGTGGGAGAGACCCAGTACTTC. Its protein product is CASSGVLAGVGETQYF. Full variable domain (outside the CDR3, taken from reference TRBV2 and TRBJ2-5): EPEVTQTPSHQVTQMGQEVILRCVPISNHLYFYWYRQILGQKVEFLVSFYNNEISEKSEIFDDQFSVERPDGSNFTLKIRSTKLEDSAMYFCASSGVLAGVGETQYFGPGTRLLVL.